This TCR beta chain was identified in a study of blood T cell repertoires in COVID-19. Germline V lookup: CDR1 LNHDA, CDR2 SQIVND (reference sequence). This CDR3 is 19 amino acids long. With 5 bases clipped from V and 6 bases from J, the junction kept 20 bases outside the gene matches. Sequenced by immunoSEQ multiplex PCR; TCRdb stores in-frame clones only, minus some. The sample lists about 42,000 clones, roughly 84% occurring once. This rearrangement joins TRBV19 to TRBJ2-1; 9 nucleotides match TRBD1. The TCR comes from a human donor in a cohort sampled during active COVID-19. Sequencing input: peripheral blood. CDR3 coding DNA: TGTGCCAGTAGTCCTACGGGACAGGGCGTTCCGTTGACGGTCAATGAGCAGTTCTTC. It specifies CASSPTGQGVPLTVNEQFF.